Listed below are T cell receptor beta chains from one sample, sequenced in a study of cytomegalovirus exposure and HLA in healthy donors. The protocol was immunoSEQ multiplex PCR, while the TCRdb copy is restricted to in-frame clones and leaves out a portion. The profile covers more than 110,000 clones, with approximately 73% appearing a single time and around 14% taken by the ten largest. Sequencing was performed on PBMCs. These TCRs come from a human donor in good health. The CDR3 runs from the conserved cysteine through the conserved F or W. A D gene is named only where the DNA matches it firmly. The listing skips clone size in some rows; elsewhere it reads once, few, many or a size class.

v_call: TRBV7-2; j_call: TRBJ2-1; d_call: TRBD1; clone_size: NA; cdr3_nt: TGTGCCAGCAGCTTAACCCGGGACAGGCTCGTCGATGAGCAGTTCTTC; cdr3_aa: CASSLTRDRLVDEQFF
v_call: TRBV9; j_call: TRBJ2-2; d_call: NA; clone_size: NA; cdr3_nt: TGTGCCAGCAGCCCCCTAGTCACCGGGGAGCTGTTTTTT; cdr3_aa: CASSPLVTGELFF
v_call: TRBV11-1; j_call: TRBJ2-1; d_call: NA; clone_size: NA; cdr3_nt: TGTGCCAGCAGCTTCGACAGGCGGAGCAATGAGCAGTTCTTC; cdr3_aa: CASSFDRRSNEQFF
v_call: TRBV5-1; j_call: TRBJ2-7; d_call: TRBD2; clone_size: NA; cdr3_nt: TGCGCCAGCACGCAAAAAGCGGGAGGATCCTACGAGCAGTACTTC; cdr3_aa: CASTQKAGGSYEQYF
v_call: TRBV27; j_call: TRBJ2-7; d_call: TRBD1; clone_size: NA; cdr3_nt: TGTGCCAGCAGGAGGGACAGGGGGGGCGAGCAGTACTTC; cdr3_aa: CASRRDRGGEQYF
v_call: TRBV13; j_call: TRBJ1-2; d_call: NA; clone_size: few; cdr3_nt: TGTGCCAGCAGCTTCGCAGGGAACTATGGCTACACCTTC; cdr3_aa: CASSFAGNYGYTF
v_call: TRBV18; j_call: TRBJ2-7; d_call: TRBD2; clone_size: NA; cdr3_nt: TGTGCCAGCTCACCACCTGGCGGGAGGGTCTCCTACGAGCAGTACTTC; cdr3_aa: CASSPPGGRVSYEQYF
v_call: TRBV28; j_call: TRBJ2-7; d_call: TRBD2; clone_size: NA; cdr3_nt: TGTGCCAGCAAGCGGGGCAGTTTCCTATCCTACGAGCAGTACTTC; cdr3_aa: CASKRGSFLSYEQYF
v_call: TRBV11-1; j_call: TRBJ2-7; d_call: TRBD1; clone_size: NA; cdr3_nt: TGTGCCAGCAGCTCTCAAGGGACAGGGAGCTCCTACGAGCAGTACTTC; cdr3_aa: CASSSQGTGSSYEQYF
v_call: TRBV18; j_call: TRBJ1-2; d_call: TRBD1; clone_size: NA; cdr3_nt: TGTGCCAGCTCACCACAGGGACAGGGGAGTCATGGCTACACCTTC; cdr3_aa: CASSPQGQGSHGYTF
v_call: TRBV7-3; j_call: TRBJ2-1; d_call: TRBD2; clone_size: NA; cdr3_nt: TGTGCCAGCAGCCAGACTAGCGGGACCAATGAGCAGTTCTTC; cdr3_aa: CASSQTSGTNEQFF
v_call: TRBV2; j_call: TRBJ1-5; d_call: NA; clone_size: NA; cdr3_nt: TGTGCCAGCATGGCCGACAATCAGCCCCAGCATTTT; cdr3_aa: CASMADNQPQHF
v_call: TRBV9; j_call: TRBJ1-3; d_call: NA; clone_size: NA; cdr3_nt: TGTGCCAGCAGCCCCAAAGGGGGGGCTGGTGGAAACACCATATATTTT; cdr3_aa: CASSPKGGAGGNTIYF
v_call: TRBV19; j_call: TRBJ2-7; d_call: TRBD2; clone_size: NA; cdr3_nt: TGTGCCAGTAGTATTGGGGGGGACGAGCAGTACTTC; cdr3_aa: CASSIGGDEQYF
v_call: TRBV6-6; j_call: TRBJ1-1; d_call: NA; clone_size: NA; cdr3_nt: TGTGCCAGCAGTCCGACAGACACTGAAGCTTTCTTT; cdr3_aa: CASSPTDTEAFF
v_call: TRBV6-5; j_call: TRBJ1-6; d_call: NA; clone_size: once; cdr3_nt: TGTGCCAGCAGTTATCAGGGCTTTCAAAATTCACCCCTCCACTTT; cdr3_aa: CASSYQGFQNSPLHF
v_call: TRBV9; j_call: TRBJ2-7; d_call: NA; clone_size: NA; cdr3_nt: TGTGCCAGCAACCTCGGACTCGAGTCCTACGAGCAGTACTTC; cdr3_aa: CASNLGLESYEQYF
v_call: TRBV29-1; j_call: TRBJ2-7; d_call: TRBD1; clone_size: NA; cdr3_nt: TGCAGCGTCCAACCGTGGGGACAGGGGTACGAGCAGTACTTC; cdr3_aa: CSVQPWGQGYEQYF
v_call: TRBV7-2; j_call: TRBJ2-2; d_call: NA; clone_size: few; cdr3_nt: TGTGCCAGTACGCAAATAACAGGGATCGGGGAGCTGTTTTTT; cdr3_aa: CASTQITGIGELFF
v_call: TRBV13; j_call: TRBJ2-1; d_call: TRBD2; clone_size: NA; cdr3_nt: TGTGCCAGCAGCTTAGGCCTGTTTAGGCCCCCCGGGACTAGCGACTACAATGAGCAGTTCTTC; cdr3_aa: CASSLGLFRPPGTSDYNEQFF
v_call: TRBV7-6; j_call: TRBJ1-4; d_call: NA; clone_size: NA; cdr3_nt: TGTGCCAGCAGCTTCATCGACGGAGAGAATGAAAAACTGTTTTTT; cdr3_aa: CASSFIDGENEKLFF
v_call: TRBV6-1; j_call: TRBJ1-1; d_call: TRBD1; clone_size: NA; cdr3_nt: TGTGCCAGCAGTGCCGGACAGGTGAACACTGAAGCTTTCTTT; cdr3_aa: CASSAGQVNTEAFF
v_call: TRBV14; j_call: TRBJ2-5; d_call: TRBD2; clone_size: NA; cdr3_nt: TGTGCCAGCAGCCACGGAGCGGGGGGGCGTGAGACCCAGTACTTC; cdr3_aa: CASSHGAGGRETQYF
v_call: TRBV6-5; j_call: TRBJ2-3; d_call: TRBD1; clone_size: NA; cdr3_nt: TGTGCCAGCAGTCGGGACAGAGCCACAGATACGCAGTATTTT; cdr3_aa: CASSRDRATDTQYF
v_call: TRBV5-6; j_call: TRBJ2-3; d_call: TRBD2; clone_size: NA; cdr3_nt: TGTGCCAGCAGCTTGGGGGCTAGCGGGGGCTATGATACGCAGTATTTT; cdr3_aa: CASSLGASGGYDTQYF
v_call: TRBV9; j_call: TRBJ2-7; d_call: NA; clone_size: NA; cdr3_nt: TGTGCCGCGTTGTCCGAGCAGTACTTC; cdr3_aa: CAALSEQYF
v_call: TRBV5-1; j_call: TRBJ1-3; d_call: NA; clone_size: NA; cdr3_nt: TGCGCCAGCAGCCCGGCACAGGGAAACACCATATATTTT; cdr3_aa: CASSPAQGNTIYF
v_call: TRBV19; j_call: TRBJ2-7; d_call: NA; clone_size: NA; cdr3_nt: TGTGCCAGTAGTTTCAACCGGGACAACTCCTACGAGCAGTACTTC; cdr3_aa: CASSFNRDNSYEQYF
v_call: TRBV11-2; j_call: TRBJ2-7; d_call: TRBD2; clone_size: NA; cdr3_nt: TGTGCCAGCAGCTTAGAACGGACGCGGGGGGAGCAGTACTTC; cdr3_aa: CASSLERTRGEQYF
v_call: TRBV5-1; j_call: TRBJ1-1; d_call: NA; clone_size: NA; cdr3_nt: TGCGCCAGCAGCGATATTACAGGACAACAAGCTTTCTTT; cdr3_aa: CASSDITGQQAFF
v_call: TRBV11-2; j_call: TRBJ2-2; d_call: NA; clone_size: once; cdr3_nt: TGTGCCAGCAGCTTAGGCAGGGGTCGCCGGAACACCGGGGAGCTGTTTTTT; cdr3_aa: CASSLGRGRRNTGELFF
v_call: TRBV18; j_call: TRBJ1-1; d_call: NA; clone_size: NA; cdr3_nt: TGTGCCAGCTCACCGTTAAATAACAGGAGGAACACTGAAGCTTTCTTT; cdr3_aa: CASSPLNNRRNTEAFF